Listed below are T cell receptor beta chains from one sample, sequenced in a study of blood T cells in healthy people across ages. MiXCR, applied by TCRdb to the 5' RACE reads, yields one record per CDR3 protein. The data show about 1,400,000 distinct CDR3 sequences, with around 39% seen just once and roughly 7.7% held by the top ten. Sequences were obtained from blood. All receptors come from a woman younger than 30 in good health. Both conserved end residues are trimmed from each CDR3. Some rows have no size entry. The others give once, few or many, or a class for an expanded clone.

j_call v_call clone_size cdr3_aa
TRBJ2-1 TRBV20-1 few SAVPSSGVDNEQF
TRBJ2-7 TRBV4-1 . ASRDSATCEQY
TRBJ2-6 TRBV12-3/TRBV12-4 . ASGTGRSGANVLT
TRBJ2-1 TRBV10-3 many AIRGPGSSYNEQF
TRBJ1-5 TRBV6-6 . ASRGGVYSNQPQH
TRBJ1-6 TRBV3-1 once ASSQETGRKSPLH
TRBJ1-2 TRBV5-1 few ASSWDAAYGYT
TRBJ2-5 TRBV10-3 many AMGEREETQY
TRBJ1-1 TRBV14 few ASSQDPQGTEAF
TRBJ2-7 TRBV7-2 few ASSLGRAVSYEQY
TRBJ2-3 TRBV7-2 . ASSLQLPGQGRDTQY
TRBJ2-1 TRBV10-3 . AISEETSGRAF
TRBJ2-6 TRBV29-1 few SVRDGQSGANVLT
TRBJ1-5 TRBV29-1 few SVTPGTGNQPQH
TRBJ2-3 TRBV3-1 . ASSRTLAVGTDTQY
TRBJ1-2 TRBV29-1 few SIISDLSFNYGYT
TRBJ2-3 TRBV5-1 . ASSQGGTLRTDTQY
TRBJ1-1 TRBV20-1 . SADESARGVWSTEAF
TRBJ1-1 TRBV5-1 few ASSLVGTGYTEAF
. TRBV3-1 . ASSQEGVSNEQY
TRBJ2-7 TRBV6-5 few ASSYSGRGQTYEQY
TRBJ2-7 TRBV21-1 . ASSKGPSSYEQY
TRBJ2-3 TRBV7-2 . ASSLGLAGNADTQY
TRBJ2-1 TRBV20-1 . VVGGGTYNEQF